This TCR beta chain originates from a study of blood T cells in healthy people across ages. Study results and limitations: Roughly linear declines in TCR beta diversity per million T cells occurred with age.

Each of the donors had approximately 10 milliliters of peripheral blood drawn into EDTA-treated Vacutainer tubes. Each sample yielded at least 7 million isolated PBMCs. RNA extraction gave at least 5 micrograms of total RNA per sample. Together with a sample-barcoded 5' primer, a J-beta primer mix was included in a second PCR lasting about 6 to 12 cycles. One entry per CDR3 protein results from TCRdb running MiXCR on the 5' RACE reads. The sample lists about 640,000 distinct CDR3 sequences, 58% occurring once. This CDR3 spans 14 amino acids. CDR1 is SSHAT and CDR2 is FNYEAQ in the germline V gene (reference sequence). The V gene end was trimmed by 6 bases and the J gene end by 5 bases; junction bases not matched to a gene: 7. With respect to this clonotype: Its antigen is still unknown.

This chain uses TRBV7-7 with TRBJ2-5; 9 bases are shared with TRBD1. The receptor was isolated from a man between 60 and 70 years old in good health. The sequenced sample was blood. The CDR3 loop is CASSSDRGYETQYF. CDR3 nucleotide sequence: TGTGCCAGCAGTTCCGACAGGGGGTACGAGACCCAGTACTTC. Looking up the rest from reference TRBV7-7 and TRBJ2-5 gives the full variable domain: GAGVSQSPRYKVTKRGQDVTLRCDPISSHATLYWYQQALGQGPEFLTYFNYEAQPDKSGLPSDRFSAERPEGSISTLTIQRTEQRDSAMYRCASSSDRGYETQYFGPGTRLLVL.